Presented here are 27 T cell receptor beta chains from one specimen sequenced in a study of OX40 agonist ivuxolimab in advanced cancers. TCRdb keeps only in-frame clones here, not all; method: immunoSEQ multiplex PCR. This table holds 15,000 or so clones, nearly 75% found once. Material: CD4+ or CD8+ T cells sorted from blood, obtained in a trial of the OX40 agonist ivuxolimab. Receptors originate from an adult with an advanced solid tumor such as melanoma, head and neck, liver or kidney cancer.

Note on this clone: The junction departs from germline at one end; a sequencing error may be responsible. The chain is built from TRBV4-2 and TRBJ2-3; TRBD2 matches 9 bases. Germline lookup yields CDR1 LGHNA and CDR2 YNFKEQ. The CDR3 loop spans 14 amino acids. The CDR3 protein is CASSQGGEGLASHF. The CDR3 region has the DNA TGTGCCAGCAGCCAAGGGGGCGAAGGACTAGCGAGTCATTTT.

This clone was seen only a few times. CDR3 DNA sequence: TGTGCCAGCAGTGACAGGAATCAGCCCCAGCATTTT. The encoded protein is CASSDRNQPQHF. This sequence joins TRBV7-9 and TRBJ1-5; possible D gene TRBD1, 6 bases. The CDR3 runs 12 residues. V dropped 6 bases and J dropped 4 bases, with 7 bases sitting between them. CDR1 is SEHNR, CDR2 FQNEAQ, per germline (reference sequence).

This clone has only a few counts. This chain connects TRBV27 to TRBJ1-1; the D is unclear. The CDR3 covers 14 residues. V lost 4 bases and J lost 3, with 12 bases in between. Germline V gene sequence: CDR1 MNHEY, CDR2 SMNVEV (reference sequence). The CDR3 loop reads CASSSSPRDTEAFF. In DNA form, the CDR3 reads TGTGCCAGCAGTTCCTCTCCCCGGGACACTGAAGCTTTCTTT.

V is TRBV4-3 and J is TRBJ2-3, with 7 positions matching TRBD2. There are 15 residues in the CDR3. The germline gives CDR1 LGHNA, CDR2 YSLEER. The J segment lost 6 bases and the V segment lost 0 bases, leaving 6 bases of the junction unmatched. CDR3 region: CASSQDRRGSDTQYF. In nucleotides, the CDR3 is TGCGCCAGCAGCCAAGATCGGCGGGGGAGCGATACGCAGTATTTT.

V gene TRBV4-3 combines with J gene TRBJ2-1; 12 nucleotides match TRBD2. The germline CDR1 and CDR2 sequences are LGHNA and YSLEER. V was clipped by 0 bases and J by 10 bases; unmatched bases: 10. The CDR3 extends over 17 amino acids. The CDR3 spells CASSQDRLAGGPQEQFF. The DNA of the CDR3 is TGCGCCAGCAGCCAAGATCGTCTAGCGGGAGGGCCCCAAGAGCAGTTCTTC.

The DNA of the CDR3 is TGTGCCAGCAGGTCCAGCGGAGTCACCACTTTGGAGACCCAGTACTTC. This encodes CASRSSGVTTLETQYF. V and J are TRBV7-9 and TRBJ2-5; possibly TRBD2 for D (5 bases). CDR1 and CDR2 (germline): SEHNR, FQNEAQ (reference sequence). V lost 6 bases and J 5 bases, leaving 22 bases between the germline ends. This CDR3 spans 16 amino acids.

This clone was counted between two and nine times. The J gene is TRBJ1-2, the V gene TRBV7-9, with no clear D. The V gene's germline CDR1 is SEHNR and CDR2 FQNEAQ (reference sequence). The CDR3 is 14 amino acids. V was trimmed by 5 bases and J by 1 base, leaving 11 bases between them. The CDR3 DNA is TGTGCCAGCAGCCCCCCAACTGTTAACTATGGCTACACCTTC. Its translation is CASSPPTVNYGYTF.

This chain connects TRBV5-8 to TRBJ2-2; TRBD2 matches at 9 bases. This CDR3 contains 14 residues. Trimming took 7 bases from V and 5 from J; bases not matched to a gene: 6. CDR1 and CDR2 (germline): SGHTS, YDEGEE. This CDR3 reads CASGGLAVTGELFF. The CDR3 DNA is TGTGCCAGCGGGGGACTAGCCGTGACCGGGGAGCTGTTTTTT.

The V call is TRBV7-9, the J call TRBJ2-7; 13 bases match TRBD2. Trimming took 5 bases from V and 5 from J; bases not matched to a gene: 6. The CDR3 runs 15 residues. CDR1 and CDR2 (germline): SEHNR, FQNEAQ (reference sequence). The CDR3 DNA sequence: TGTGCCAGCAGCCCGACTAGCGGGAGGATTCACGAGCAGTACTTC. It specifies CASSPTSGRIHEQYF.

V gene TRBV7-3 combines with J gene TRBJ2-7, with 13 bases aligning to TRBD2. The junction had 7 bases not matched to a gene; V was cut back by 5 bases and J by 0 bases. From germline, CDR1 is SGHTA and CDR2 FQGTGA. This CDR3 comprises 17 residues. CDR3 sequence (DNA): TGTGCCAGCAGCCCGGGACTAGCGGGACTCAGCTCCTACGAGCAGTACTTC. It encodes CASSPGLAGLSSYEQYF.

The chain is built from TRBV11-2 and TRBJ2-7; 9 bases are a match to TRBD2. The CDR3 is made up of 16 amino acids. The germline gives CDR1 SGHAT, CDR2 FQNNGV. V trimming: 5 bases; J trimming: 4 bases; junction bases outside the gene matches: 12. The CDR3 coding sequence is TGTGCCAGCAGCCCCAAGCCTAGCGGGATCCATTACGAGCAGTACTTC. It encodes CASSPKPSGIHYEQYF.

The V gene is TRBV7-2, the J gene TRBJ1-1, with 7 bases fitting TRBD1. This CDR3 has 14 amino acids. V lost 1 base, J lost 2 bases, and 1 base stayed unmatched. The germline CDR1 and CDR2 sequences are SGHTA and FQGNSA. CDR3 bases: TGTGCCAGCAGCTTAGAGGGGGCTAACACTGAAGCTTTCTTT. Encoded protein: CASSLEGANTEAFF.

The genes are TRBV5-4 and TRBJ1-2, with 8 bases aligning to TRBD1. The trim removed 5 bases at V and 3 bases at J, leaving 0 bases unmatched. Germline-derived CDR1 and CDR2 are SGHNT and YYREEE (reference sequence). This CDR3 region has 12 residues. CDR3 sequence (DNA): TGTGCCAGCAGGGGACAGGACTATGGCTACACCTTC. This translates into CASRGQDYGYTF.

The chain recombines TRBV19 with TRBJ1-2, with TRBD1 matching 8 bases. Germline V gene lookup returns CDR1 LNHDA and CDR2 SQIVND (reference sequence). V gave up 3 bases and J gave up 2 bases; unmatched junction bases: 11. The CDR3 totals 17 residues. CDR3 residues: CASSMADRVAKNYGYTF. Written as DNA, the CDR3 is TGTGCCAGTAGTATGGCGGACAGGGTTGCTAAGAACTATGGCTACACCTTC.

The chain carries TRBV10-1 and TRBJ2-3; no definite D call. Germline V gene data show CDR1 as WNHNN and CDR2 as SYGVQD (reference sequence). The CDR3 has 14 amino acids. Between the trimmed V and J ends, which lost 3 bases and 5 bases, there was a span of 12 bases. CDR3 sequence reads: CASSDAVPGDTQYF. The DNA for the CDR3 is TGCGCCAGCAGTGACGCGGTCCCGGGAGATACGCAGTATTTT.

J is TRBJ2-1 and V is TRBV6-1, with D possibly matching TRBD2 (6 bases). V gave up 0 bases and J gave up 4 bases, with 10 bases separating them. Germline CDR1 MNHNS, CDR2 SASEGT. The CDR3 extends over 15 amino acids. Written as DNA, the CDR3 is TGTGCCAGCAGTGAAGCGGGCGGGGCGTACAATGAGCAGTTCTTC. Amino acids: CASSEAGGAYNEQFF.

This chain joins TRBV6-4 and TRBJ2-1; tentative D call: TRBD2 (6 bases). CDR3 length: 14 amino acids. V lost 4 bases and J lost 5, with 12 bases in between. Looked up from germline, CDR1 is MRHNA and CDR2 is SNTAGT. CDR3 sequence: CASSAGTVHNEQFF. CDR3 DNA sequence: TGTGCCAGCAGTGCCGGGACTGTACACAATGAGCAGTTCTTC.

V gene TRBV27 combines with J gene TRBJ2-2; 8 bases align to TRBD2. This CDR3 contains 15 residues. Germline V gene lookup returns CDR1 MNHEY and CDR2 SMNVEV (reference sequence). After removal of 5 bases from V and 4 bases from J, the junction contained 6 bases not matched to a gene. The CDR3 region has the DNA TGTGCCAGCAGTATTATAGCGGGACGCACCGGGGAGCTGTTTTTT. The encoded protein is CASSIIAGRTGELFF.

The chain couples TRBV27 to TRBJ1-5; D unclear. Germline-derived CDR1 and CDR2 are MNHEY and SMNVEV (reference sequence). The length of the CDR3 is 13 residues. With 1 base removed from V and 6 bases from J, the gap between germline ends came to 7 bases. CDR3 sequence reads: CASSLYGVQPQHF. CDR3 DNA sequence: TGTGCCAGCAGTTTATATGGGGTTCAGCCCCAGCATTTT.

CDR3: CASHRTVRGTEAFF. The CDR3 DNA follows: TGCGCCAGCCATAGGACAGTCAGGGGCACTGAAGCTTTCTTT. The chain combines TRBV10-2 with TRBJ1-1; D is perhaps TRBD1 (6 bases). The V gene lost 8 bases and the J gene lost 4 bases, with 17 bases spanning the gap. The CDR3 length is 14 residues. Germline values: CDR1 WSHSY, CDR2 SAAADI.

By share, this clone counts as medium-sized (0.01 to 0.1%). The CDR3 reads CASSGEDRDISLPYEQYF. The CDR3 nucleotides are TGTGCCAGCAGCGGAGAGGACAGGGATATATCCCTTCCATACGAGCAGTACTTC. The chain couples TRBV7-9 to TRBJ2-7; 8 bases fit TRBD1. The ends lost 5 bases at V and 4 bases at J; junction bases unmatched: 19. The germline gives CDR1 SEHNR, CDR2 FQNEAQ (reference sequence). CDR3 length: 18 amino acids.

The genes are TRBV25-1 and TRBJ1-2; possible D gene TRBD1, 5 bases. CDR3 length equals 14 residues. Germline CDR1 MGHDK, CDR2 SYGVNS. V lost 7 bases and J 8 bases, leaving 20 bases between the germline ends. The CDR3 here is CASTPPGTLRGYTF. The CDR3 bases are TGTGCCAGCACTCCCCCGGGGACGTTACGCGGCTACACCTTC.

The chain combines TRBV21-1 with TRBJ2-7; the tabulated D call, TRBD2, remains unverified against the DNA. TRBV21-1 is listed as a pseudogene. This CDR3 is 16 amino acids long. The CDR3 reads CASSPLTSGFSYEQYF. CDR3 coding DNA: TGTGCCAGCAGCCCCTTGACTAGCGGGTTCTCCTACGAGCAGTACTTC.

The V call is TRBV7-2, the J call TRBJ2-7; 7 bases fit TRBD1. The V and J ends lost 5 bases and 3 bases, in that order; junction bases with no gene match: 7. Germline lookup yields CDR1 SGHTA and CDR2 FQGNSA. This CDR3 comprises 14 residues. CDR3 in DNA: TGTGCCAGCAGCGCGACAGGGTCGGGCTACGAGCAGTACTTC. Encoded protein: CASSATGSGYEQYF.

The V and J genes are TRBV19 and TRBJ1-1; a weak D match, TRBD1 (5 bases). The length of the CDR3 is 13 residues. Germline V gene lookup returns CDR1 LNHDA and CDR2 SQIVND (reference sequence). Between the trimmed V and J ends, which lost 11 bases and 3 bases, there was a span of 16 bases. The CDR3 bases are TGTGCCGCAGCCCCGGGGGGTTACACTGAAGCTTTCTTT. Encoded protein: CAAAPGGYTEAFF.

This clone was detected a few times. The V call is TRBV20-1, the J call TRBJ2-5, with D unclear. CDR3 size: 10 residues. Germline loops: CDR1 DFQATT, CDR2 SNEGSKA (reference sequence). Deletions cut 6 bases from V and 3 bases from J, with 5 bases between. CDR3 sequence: CSAEKETQYF. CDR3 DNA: TGCAGTGCGGAAAAAGAGACCCAGTACTTC.

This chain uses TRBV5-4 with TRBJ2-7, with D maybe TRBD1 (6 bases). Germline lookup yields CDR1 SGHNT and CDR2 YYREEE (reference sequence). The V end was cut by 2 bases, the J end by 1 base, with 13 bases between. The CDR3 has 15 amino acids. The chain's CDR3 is CASSLEQGSSYEQYF. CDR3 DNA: TGTGCCAGCAGCTTAGAACAGGGAAGTTCCTACGAGCAGTACTTC.